Listed here is a single TCR beta chain. What antigen it recognizes has not been identified. No base quality values were provided; no much bigger clone lies one nucleotide off. The data are from a study of blood T cell repertoires in COVID-19 (dated by TCRdb to between 2020 and 2021). About the study as a whole: The collaborator samples originated in the United States, Italy and Spain and spanned the acute and convalescent phases of COVID-19. Deeply sampled blood TCRbeta repertoires from subjects exposed to, actively infected with, or recovered from COVID-19 were included in the dataset. Nearly every sample came with metadata listing a de-identified subject ID, COVID-19 status, age in years and sex. The material from the prospective study consisted of cDNA or gDNA derived from T cells, B-cell-depleted T cells, or PBMCs. HLA class I and class II types, where available, came from metadata supplied by the sample provider rather than from assay-based typing. The repertoires were released in a freely available public database meant as a resource for research on the immune response to SARS-CoV-2. Samples came from the ongoing ImmuneRACE study (first 160 participants) plus 1,254 subjects from 6 global collaborators.

One collaborating source in Seattle enrolled patients while the patients were actively infected and followed the patients over time throughout the course of disease. The collaborating institutions used their own protocols to collect whole blood in K2EDTA tubes. For TCRbeta analysis, collaborators shipped samples as frozen whole blood, isolated PBMCs, or DNA extracted from either of those sample types. At the junction V is shortened by 3 bases and J by 12 bases, with 15 bases in between. From the cysteine through the phenylalanine, the CDR3 covers 13 amino acids. Only CDR3 DNA remains: 39 bases, in frame from the first base. Sequences SGHNT (CDR1) and YENEEA (CDR2) are obtained from the germline V gene. TCRbeta CDR3 regions were amplified from genomic DNA using the immunoSEQ Assay, a bias-controlled multiplex PCR. The authors' analysis ran thus. Within the assay, amplification of reference gene primers was used to estimate how many nucleated cells each sample contained. To quantify the absolute abundance of each unique TCRbeta CDR3 rearrangement, sequence reads were collapsed and filtered. For each sample, productive Simpson clonality was calculated as the square root of Simpson's diversity index across productive rearrangements. Not all clones reach the TCRdb copy of this immuneACCESS table, which keeps in-frame sequences only. Checked studies attribute under half of the gap to unresolved V genes and leave the rest unexplained. D and trimming were read from the DNA, whereas the V and J calls and clone size are those reported in that table. In this sample the table shows 220,000 or so clones, about 88% of which occur a single time. The ten top clones hold about 10% of the sample.

Results and caveats for the whole study, not just this receptor: How much clinical and demographic metadata was included differed by source and by participant, and the metadata was provided uncurated.

The chain joins TRBV11-3 to TRBJ2-1; the D gene assignment is ambiguous. The source material was peripheral blood. The clonotype originates from a woman aged 45-60 years with COVID-19, enrolled during active disease. CDR3 loop: CASSLSSTARQFF. In nucleotides, the sequence is TGTGCCAGCAGCTTGAGTTCCACGGCTAGGCAGTTCTTC.